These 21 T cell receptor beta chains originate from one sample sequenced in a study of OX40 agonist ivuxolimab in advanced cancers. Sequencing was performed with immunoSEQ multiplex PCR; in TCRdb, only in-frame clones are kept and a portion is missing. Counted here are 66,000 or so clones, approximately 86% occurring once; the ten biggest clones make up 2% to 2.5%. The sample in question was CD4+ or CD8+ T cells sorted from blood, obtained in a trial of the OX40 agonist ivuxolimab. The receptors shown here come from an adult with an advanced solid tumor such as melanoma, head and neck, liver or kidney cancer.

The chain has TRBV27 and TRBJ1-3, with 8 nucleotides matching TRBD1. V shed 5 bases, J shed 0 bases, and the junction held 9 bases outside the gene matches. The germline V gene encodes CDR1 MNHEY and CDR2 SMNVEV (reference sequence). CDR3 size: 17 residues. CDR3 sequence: CASSPGQELVSGNTIYF. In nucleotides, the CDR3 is TGTGCCAGCAGTCCGGGACAGGAACTGGTCTCTGGAAACACCATATATTTT.

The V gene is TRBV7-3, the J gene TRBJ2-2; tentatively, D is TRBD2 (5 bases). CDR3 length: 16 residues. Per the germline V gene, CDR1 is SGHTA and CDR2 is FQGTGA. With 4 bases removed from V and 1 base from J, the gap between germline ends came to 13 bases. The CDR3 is CASSYRGGGNTGELFF. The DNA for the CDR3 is TGTGCCAGCAGCTACCGAGGAGGCGGGAACACCGGGGAGCTGTTTTTT. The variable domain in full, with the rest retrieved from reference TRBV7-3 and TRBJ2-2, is GAGVSQTPSNKVTEKGKYVELRCDPISGHTALYWYRQSLGQGPEFLIYFQGTGAADDSGLPNDRFFAVRPEGSVSTLKIQRTERGDSAVYLCASSYRGGGNTGELFFGEGSRLTVL.

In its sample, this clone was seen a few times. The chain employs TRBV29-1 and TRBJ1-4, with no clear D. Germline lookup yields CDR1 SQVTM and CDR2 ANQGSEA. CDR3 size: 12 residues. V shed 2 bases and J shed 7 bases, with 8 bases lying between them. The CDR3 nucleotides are TGCAGCGTTGAATGGGCGTCTGAAAAACTGTTTTTT. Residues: CSVEWASEKLFF.

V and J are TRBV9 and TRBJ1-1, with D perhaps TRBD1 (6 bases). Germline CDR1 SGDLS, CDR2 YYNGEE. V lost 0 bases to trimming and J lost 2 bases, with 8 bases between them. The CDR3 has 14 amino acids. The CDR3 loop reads CASSVGQVNTEAFF. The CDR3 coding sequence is TGTGCCAGCAGCGTAGGACAGGTCAACACTGAAGCTTTCTTT. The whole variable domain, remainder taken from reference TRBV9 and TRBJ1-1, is DSGVTQTPKHLITATGQRVTLRCSPRSGDLSVYWYQQSLDQGLQFLIQYYNGEERAKGNILERFSAQQFPDLHSELNLSSLELGDSALYFCASSVGQVNTEAFFGQGTRLTVV.

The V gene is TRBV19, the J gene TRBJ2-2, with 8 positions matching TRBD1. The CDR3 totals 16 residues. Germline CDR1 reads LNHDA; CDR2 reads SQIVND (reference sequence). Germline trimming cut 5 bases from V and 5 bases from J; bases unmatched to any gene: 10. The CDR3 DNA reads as TGTGCCAGTAGTCCAGGGACAGGAGTAGCTACCGGGGAGCTGTTTTTT. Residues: CASSPGTGVATGELFF.

This CDR3 reads CASSPQKGSNQPQHF. Written as DNA, the CDR3 is TGTGCCAGCTCACCACAGAAGGGGAGCAATCAGCCCCAGCATTTT. V and J are TRBV18 and TRBJ1-5, with D possibly matching TRBD1 (5 bases). Between the trimmed V and J ends, which lost 1 base and 1 base, there was a span of 8 bases. The CDR3 totals 15 residues. Germline V gene sequence: CDR1 KGHSH, CDR2 LQKENI.

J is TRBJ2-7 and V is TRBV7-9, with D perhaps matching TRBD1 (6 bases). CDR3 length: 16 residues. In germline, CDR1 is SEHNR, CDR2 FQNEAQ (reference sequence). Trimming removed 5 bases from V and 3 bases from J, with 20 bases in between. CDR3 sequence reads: CASSRLSDRQNYEQYF. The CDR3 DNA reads TGTGCCAGCAGCAGATTGTCGGACAGACAGAACTACGAGCAGTACTTC.

Here the CDR3 reads CAIRGGPAGAFF. The CDR3 coding sequence is TGTGCCATCAGGGGGGGGCCTGCCGGAGCTTTCTTT. J is TRBJ1-1 and V is TRBV28; TRBD1 matches 7 bases. Trimming took 10 bases from V and 10 from J; bases not matched to a gene: 12. The CDR3 loop spans 12 amino acids. Germline CDR1 is MDHEN and CDR2 is SYDVKM.

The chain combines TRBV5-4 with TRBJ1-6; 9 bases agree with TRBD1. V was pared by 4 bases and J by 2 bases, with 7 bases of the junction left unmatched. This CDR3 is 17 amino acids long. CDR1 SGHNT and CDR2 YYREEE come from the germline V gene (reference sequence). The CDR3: CASSEGQGWPYNSPLHF. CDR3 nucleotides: TGTGCCAGCAGCGAGGGACAGGGTTGGCCCTATAATTCACCCCTCCACTTT. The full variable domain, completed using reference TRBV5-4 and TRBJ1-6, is ETGVTQSPTHLIKTRGQQVTLRCSSQSGHNTVSWYQQALGQGPQFIFQYYREEENGRGNFPPRFSGLQFPNYSSELNVNALELDDSALYLCASSEGQGWPYNSPLHFGNGTRLTVT.

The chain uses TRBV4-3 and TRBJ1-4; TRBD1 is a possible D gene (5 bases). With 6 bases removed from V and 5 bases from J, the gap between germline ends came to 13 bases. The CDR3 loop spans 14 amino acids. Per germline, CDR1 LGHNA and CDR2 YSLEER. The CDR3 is CASSRGTGNEKLFF. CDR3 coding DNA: TGCGCCAGCAGTCGCGGGACTGGAAATGAAAAACTGTTTTTT.

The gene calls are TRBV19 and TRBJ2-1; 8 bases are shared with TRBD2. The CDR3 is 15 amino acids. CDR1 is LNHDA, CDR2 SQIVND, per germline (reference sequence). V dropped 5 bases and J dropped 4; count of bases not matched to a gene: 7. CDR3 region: CASSSLAGGYNEQFF. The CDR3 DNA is TGTGCCAGTAGTTCCCTAGCGGGTGGGTACAATGAGCAGTTCTTC.

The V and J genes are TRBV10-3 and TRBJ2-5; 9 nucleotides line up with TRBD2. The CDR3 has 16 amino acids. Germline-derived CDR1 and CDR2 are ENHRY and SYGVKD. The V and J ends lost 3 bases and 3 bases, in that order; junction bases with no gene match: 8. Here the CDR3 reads CAISDTLAGGEETQYF. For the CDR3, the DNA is TGTGCCATCAGTGACACCCTTGCGGGAGGGGAAGAGACCCAGTACTTC.

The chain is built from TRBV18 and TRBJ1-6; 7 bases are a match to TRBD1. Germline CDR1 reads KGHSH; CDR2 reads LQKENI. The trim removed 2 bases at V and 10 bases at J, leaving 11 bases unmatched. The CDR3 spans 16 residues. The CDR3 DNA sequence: TGTGCCAGCTCACCAACTTTGGGGACAGAGGACTCACCCCTCCACTTT. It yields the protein CASSPTLGTEDSPLHF.

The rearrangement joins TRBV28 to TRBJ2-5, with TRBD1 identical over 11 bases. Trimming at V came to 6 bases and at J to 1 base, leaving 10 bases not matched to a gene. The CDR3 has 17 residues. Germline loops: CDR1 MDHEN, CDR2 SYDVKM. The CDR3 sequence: CASRRDRGRRAQETQYF. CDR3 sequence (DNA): TGTGCCAGCAGACGGGACAGGGGGAGAAGGGCCCAAGAGACCCAGTACTTC.

The CDR3 loop reads CAWSVGTSGRSYEQYF. Written as DNA, the CDR3 is TGTGCCTGGAGTGTAGGGACTAGCGGGAGATCCTACGAGCAGTACTTC. The gene calls are TRBV30 and TRBJ2-7, with 14 bases matching TRBD2. Unmatched junction bases numbered 2, after V lost 0 bases and J lost 1 base. CDR1 and CDR2 (germline): GTSNPN, SVGIG (reference sequence). The CDR3 has 16 residues.

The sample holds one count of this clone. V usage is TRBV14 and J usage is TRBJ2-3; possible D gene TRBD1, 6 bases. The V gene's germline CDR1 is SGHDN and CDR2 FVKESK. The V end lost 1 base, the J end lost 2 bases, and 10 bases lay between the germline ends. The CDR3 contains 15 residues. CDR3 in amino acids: CASSQAQGFTDTQYF. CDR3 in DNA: TGTGCCAGCAGCCAAGCACAGGGATTCACAGATACGCAGTATTTT.

As DNA, the CDR3 is TGTGCCAGCAGCCCGACAGGGGAGGGGGACACTGAAGCTTTCTTT. Encoded protein: CASSPTGEGDTEAFF. J is TRBJ1-1 and V is TRBV11-1, with 8 bases fitting TRBD1. This CDR3 region has 15 residues. The germline CDR1 and CDR2 sequences are SGHAT and FQDESV (reference sequence). V dropped 5 bases and J dropped 3; count of bases not matched to a gene: 8. The full variable domain, its missing parts supplied by reference TRBV11-1 and TRBJ1-1, is EAEVAQSPRYKITEKSQAVAFWCDPISGHATLYWYRQILGQGPELLVQFQDESVVDDSQLPKDRFSAERLKGVDSTLKIQPAELGDSAMYLCASSPTGEGDTEAFFGQGTRLTVV.

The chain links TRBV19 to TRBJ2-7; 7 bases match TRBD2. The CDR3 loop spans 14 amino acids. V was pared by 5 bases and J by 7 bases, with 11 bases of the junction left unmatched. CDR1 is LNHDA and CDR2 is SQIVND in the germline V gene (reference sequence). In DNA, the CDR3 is TGTGCCAGTAGTTACAACAGCGGGGTCGAGGAGCAGTACTTC. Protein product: CASSYNSGVEEQYF.

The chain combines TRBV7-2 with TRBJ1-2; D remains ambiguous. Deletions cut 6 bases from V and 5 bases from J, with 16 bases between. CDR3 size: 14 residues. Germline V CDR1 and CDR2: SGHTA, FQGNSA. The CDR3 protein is CASSHQPQRYGYTF. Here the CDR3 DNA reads TGTGCCAGCAGTCACCAGCCACAGAGGTATGGCTACACCTTC.

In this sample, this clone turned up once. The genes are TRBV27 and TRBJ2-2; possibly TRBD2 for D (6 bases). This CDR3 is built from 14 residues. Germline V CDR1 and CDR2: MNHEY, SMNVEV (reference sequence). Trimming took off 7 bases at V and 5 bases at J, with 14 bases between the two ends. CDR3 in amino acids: CASTRDWRTGELFF. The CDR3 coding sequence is TGTGCCAGCACTAGGGACTGGCGGACCGGGGAGCTGTTTTTT.

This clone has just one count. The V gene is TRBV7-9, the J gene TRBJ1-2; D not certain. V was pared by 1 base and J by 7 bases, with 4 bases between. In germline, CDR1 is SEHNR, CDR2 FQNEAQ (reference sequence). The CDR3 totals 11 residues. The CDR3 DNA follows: TGTGCCAGCAGCTTAGATCCTGGCTACACCTTC. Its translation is CASSLDPGYTF.